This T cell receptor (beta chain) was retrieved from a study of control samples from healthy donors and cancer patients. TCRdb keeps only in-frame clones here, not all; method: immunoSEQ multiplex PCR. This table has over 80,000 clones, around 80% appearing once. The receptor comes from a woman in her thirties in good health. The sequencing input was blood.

The CDR3 reads CASSSPPFEKLFF. The CDR3 bases are TGTGCCAGCAGTTCCCCCCCTTTTGAAAAACTGTTTTTT. The chain has TRBV25-1 and TRBJ1-4; no definite D call. V was cut by 5 bases and J by 7 bases, with 11 bases left in between. This CDR3 spans 13 amino acids. Germline values: CDR1 MGHDK, CDR2 SYGVNS.